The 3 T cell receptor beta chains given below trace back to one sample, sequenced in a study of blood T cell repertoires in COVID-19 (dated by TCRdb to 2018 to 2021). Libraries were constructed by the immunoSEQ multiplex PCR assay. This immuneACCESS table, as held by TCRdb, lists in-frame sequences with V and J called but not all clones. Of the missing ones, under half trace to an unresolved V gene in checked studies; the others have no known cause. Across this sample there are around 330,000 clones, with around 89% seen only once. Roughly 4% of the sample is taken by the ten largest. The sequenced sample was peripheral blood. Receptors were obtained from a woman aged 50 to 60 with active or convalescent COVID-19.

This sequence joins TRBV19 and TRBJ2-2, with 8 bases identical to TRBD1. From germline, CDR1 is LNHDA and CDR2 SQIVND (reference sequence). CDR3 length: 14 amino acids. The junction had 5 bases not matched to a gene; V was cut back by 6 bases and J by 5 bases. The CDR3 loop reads CASSLTGGTGELFF. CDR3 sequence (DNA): TGTGCCAGTAGCCTAACAGGGGGGACCGGGGAGCTGTTTTTT.

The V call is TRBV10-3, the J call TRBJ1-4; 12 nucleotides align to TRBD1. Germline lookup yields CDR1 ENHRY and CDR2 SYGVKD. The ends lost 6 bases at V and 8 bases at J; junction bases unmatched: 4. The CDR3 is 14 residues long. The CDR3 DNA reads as TGTGCCATCAGATCCGGGACAGGGGGCGAAAAACTGTTTTTT. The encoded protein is CAIRSGTGGEKLFF.

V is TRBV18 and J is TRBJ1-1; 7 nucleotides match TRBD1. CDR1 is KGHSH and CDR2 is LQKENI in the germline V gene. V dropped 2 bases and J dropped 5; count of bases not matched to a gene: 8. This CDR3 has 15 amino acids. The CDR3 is CASSPYRQGSTEAFF. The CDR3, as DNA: TGTGCCAGCTCACCATATCGACAGGGAAGTACTGAAGCTTTCTTT.